This TCR beta chain was recorded in a study of lymphopenia after photon versus proton radiotherapy. The assay was immunoSEQ multiplex PCR, and TCRdb's table has in-frame clones only and misses some. Of 40,000 to 45,000 clones in the sample, over 80% are singletons; the top ten hold under 25%. The CDR3 contains 14 residues. Germline V gene lookup returns CDR1 SGHNT and CDR2 YYREEE (reference sequence). V was clipped by 9 bases and J by 2 bases, with 15 bases between them. The receptor's source is a woman in her seventies with pancreatic cancer. V is TRBV5-4 and J is TRBJ2-1; D remains unclear. The sequences come from peripheral blood, collected from a patient treated with proton-based radiotherapy. In DNA form, the CDR3 reads TGTGCCATCCATAACGAACGGACCTACAATGAGCAGTTCTTC. Amino acids: CAIHNERTYNEQFF. The full variable domain, its missing parts supplied by reference TRBV5-4 and TRBJ2-1, is ETGVTQSPTHLIKTRGQQVTLRCSSQSGHNTVSWYQQALGQGPQFIFQYYREEENGRGNFPPRFSGLQFPNYSSELNVNALELDDSALYLCAIHNERTYNEQFFGPGTRLTVL.